This passage covers 23 T cell receptor beta chains from one sample sequenced in a study of high-grade serous ovarian cancer treatment subgroups. Using immunoSEQ multiplex PCR, the repertoire was profiled, and TCRdb retains in-frame clones only, with some absent. This sample carries 30,000 to 40,000 clones, roughly 83% of them seen once, and the ten largest clones take less than 4%. Tumor samples were obtained before definitive surgery or chemotherapy. The sample comprised tumor tissue. The receptors derive from a human donor with high-grade serous ovarian cancer.

V is TRBV18 and J is TRBJ1-5; 11 bases are shared with TRBD1. The V and J ends lost 4 bases and 4 bases, in that order; junction bases with no gene match: 0. CDR1 and CDR2 from the germline V gene are KGHSH and LQKENI. This CDR3 spans 14 amino acids. This CDR3 reads CASSRDRGNQPQHF. CDR3 bases: TGTGCCAGCTCACGGGACAGGGGGAATCAGCCCCAGCATTTT.

CDR3 sequence: CASSLEGTVRYEQYF. Written as DNA, the CDR3 is TGTGCCAGCAGCTTGGAGGGTACGGTCCGCTACGAGCAGTACTTC. The chain joins TRBV5-8 to TRBJ2-7, with D uncertain. Trimming pared 0 bases from V and 3 bases from J, leaving 13 bases between. This CDR3 has 15 residues. Germline values: CDR1 SGHTS, CDR2 YDEGEE.

V is TRBV15 and J is TRBJ2-1; TRBD2 matches 14 bases. The CDR3 totals 15 residues. CDR1 LNHNV and CDR2 YYDKDF come from the germline V gene (reference sequence). V lost 4 bases to trimming and J lost 7 bases; unmatched junction nucleotides: 3. DNA of the CDR3: TGTGCCACCAGCATAGGACTAGCGGGGGGAAATGAGCAGTTCTTC. Protein: CATSIGLAGGNEQFF.

The genes are TRBV6-1 and TRBJ2-7; 8 positions match TRBD1. Unmatched junction bases numbered 3, after V lost 4 bases and J lost 4 bases. The CDR3 totals 13 residues. From germline, CDR1 is MNHNS and CDR2 SASEGT. CDR3 nucleotide sequence: TGTGCCAGCAGTGCGGACAGGGCGTACGAGCAGTACTTC. Translation gives CASSADRAYEQYF.

This chain joins TRBV9 and TRBJ2-1; D ambiguous. The V gene lost 6 bases and the J gene lost 12 bases, with 22 bases spanning the gap. The germline V gene has CDR1 SGDLS and CDR2 YYNGEE. This CDR3 spans 14 amino acids. The CDR3 loop is CASTPGVAGRRQFF. The CDR3 bases are TGTGCCAGCACCCCTGGGGTCGCTGGAAGGAGGCAGTTCTTC.

The chain links TRBV7-3 to TRBJ2-7; D not resolved. V dropped 2 bases and J dropped 0 bases, with 5 bases sitting between them. The CDR3 extends over 13 amino acids. Germline CDR1 SGHTA, CDR2 FQGTGA. DNA of the CDR3: TGTGCCAGCAGCTTAGGGGTCTCCTACGAGCAGTACTTC. Amino acids: CASSLGVSYEQYF.

The chain links TRBV27 to TRBJ2-3, with 11 bases fitting TRBD2. The CDR3 totals 15 residues. Trimming at V came to 6 bases and at J to 3 bases, leaving 5 bases not matched to a gene. Looked up from germline, CDR1 is MNHEY and CDR2 is SMNVEV (reference sequence). The DNA for the CDR3 is TGTGCCAGCAGCACCACTAGCGGGAGTACAGATACGCAGTATTTT. Amino acids: CASSTTSGSTDTQYF.

The chain recombines TRBV4-1 with TRBJ2-1, with D possibly TRBD1 on 6 matching bases. The CDR3 runs 17 residues. Germline CDR1 is MGHRA and CDR2 is YSYEKL. V was cut by 3 bases and J by 1 base, with 16 bases left in between. CDR3 amino acids: CASSQRGTGLSYNEQFF. DNA for the CDR3: TGCGCCAGCAGCCAGAGGGGTACAGGGCTATCCTACAATGAGCAGTTCTTC.

The chain is built from TRBV6-5 and TRBJ2-3, with 7 bases that match TRBD2. The germline gives CDR1 MNHEY, CDR2 SVGAGI. J lost 5 bases, V lost 4 bases, and 0 bases had no gene match. The CDR3 spans 12 residues. The CDR3 coding sequence is TGTGCCAGCAGTTCGGGAGGAGATACGCAGTATTTT. Translation: CASSSGGDTQYF.

This clone appeared a single time. J is TRBJ1-2 and V is TRBV28; TRBD1 matches 7 bases. CDR1 MDHEN and CDR2 SYDVKM come from the germline V gene. This CDR3 has 15 amino acids. With 4 bases clipped from V and 4 bases from J, the junction kept 9 bases outside the gene matches. The CDR3 region has the DNA TGTGCCAGCAGTTCCCCGACAGGGATATTCTATGGCTACACCTTC. Translated: CASSSPTGIFYGYTF.

This chain joins TRBV5-4 and TRBJ1-1, with D perhaps matching TRBD1 (5 bases). CDR1 SGHNT and CDR2 YYREEE come from the germline V gene (reference sequence). Trimming shortened V by 0 bases and J by 8 bases, and 11 bases separated the two germline ends. The length of the CDR3 is 13 residues. DNA of the CDR3: TGTGCCAGCAGCTTGGGTGGGACGGACGAAGCTTTCTTT. Translated, it gives CASSLGGTDEAFF.

This clone was counted a single time. The chain is built from TRBV7-2 and TRBJ1-3, with D unclear. The CDR3 runs to 15 residues. V lost 1 base and J 0 bases, leaving 7 bases between the germline ends. Germline V gene sequence: CDR1 SGHTA, CDR2 FQGNSA. The CDR3 DNA reads TGTGCCAGCAGCTTAGTACGGATCTCTGGAAACACCATATATTTT. Residues: CASSLVRISGNTIYF.

This clone was found a few times. V and J are TRBV9 and TRBJ1-5; no clear D gene. V gave up 0 bases and J gave up 6 bases, with 7 bases separating them. Per the germline V gene, CDR1 is SGDLS and CDR2 is YYNGEE. The CDR3 runs to 13 residues. The CDR3: CASSVDEGQPQHF. The CDR3 DNA reads TGTGCCAGCAGCGTAGACGAAGGTCAGCCCCAGCATTTT.

In this sample, this clone turned up once. V is TRBV11-2 and J is TRBJ1-4; D is possibly TRBD1 (5 bases). The CDR3 contains 18 residues. V gave up 4 bases and J gave up 1 base, with 19 bases separating them. The germline CDR1 and CDR2 sequences are SGHAT and FQNNGV. This CDR3 is CASSSNFRGERTNEKLFF. As DNA, the CDR3 is TGTGCCAGCAGCTCAAACTTTCGGGGGGAAAGAACTAATGAAAAACTGTTTTTT. Drawing the rest from reference TRBV11-2 and TRBJ1-4, the complete variable domain is EAGVAQSPRYKIIEKRQSVAFWCNPISGHATLYWYQQILGQGPKLLIQFQNNGVVDDSQLPKDRFSAERLKGVDSTLKIQPAKLEDSAVYLCASSSNFRGERTNEKLFFGSGTQLSVL.

This chain uses TRBV2 with TRBJ2-3; perhaps TRBD2 as D (6 bases). This CDR3 comprises 14 residues. With 7 bases removed from V and 2 bases from J, the gap between germline ends came to 13 bases. CDR1 and CDR2 (germline): SNHLY, FYNNEI. CDR3 protein: CASNPRGFTDTQYF. The DNA for the CDR3 is TGTGCCAGCAACCCGCGGGGCTTCACAGATACGCAGTATTTT. Supplemented by reference TRBV2 and TRBJ2-3, the full variable domain reads EPEVTQTPSHQVTQMGQEVILRCVPISNHLYFYWYRQILGQKVEFLVSFYNNEISEKSEIFDDQFSVERPDGSNFTLKIRSTKLEDSAMYFCASNPRGFTDTQYFGPGTRLTVL.

The V gene is TRBV5-6, the J gene TRBJ2-5; D tentatively fits TRBD1 or TRBD2 (6 bases each). CDR1 and CDR2 from the germline V gene are SGHDT and YYEEEE. The ends were cut back, 2 bases at V and 11 bases at J, with 22 bases in the middle. This CDR3 spans 15 amino acids. CDR3 nucleotides: TGTGCCAGCAGCTTAAAGGGGGGTCTGACGAGGGAGCAGTACTTC. As protein: CASSLKGGLTREQYF. The full variable domain, in which reference TRBV5-6 and TRBJ2-5 provide the parts outside the CDR3, is DAGVTQSPTHLIKTRGQQVTLRCSPKSGHDTVSWYQQALGQGPQFIFQYYEEEERQRGNFPDRFSGHQFPNYSSELNVNALLLGDSALYLCASSLKGGLTREQYFGPGTRLLVL.

This clone was detected a few times. The rearrangement joins TRBV19 to TRBJ2-1; D is perhaps TRBD1 (6 bases). Trimming shortened V by 0 bases and J by 9 bases, and 12 bases separated the two germline ends. Germline V gene lookup returns CDR1 LNHDA and CDR2 SQIVND (reference sequence). This CDR3 contains 14 residues. In DNA form, the CDR3 reads TGTGCCAGTAGTATAGATATCCAGGGGAGTGAGCAGTTCTTC. As protein: CASSIDIQGSEQFF.

CDR3 in amino acids: CASSILCTGANTEAFF. In DNA form, the CDR3 reads TGTGCCAGTAGTATTCTATGTACAGGGGCGAACACTGAAGCTTTCTTT. The chain has TRBV19 and TRBJ1-1; 7 nucleotides agree with TRBD1. Germline CDR1 reads LNHDA; CDR2 reads SQIVND (reference sequence). With V trimmed by 3 bases and J by 1 base, 8 bases remained unmatched. CDR3 size: 16 residues. The full variable domain, in which reference TRBV19 and TRBJ1-1 provide the parts outside the CDR3, is DGGITQSPKYLFRKEGQNVTLSCEQNLNHDAMYWYRQDPGQGLRLIYYSQIVNDFQKGDIAEGYSVSREKKESFPLTVTSAQKNPTAFYLCASSILCTGANTEAFFGQGTRLTVV.

This rearrangement joins TRBV10-3 to TRBJ1-5, with D possibly matching TRBD1 (6 bases). Germline-derived CDR1 and CDR2 are ENHRY and SYGVKD. Trimming removed 2 bases at V and 7 bases at J, with 15 bases between. This CDR3 region has 15 residues. CDR3 region: CAISEVERGGQPQHF. In nucleotides, the CDR3 is TGTGCCATCAGTGAGGTGGAACGAGGGGGGCAGCCCCAGCATTTT.

This sequence joins TRBV10-2 and TRBJ2-3; D is unclear. The CDR3 runs to 11 residues. Trimming cost V 7 bases and J 2 bases, with 4 bases left between them. Germline loops: CDR1 WSHSY, CDR2 SAAADI. DNA for the CDR3: TGCGCCAGCAAAAACACAGATACGCAGTATTTT. This translates into CASKNTDTQYF.

The J gene is TRBJ2-1, the V gene TRBV5-6; 10 nucleotides agree with TRBD2. The V segment lost 3 bases and the J segment 5 bases; nucleotides outside the gene matches: 11. The CDR3 runs 17 residues. Germline lookup yields CDR1 SGHDT and CDR2 YYEEEE. The CDR3 is CASSWPTLAGDNNEQFF. The CDR3 region has the DNA TGTGCCAGCAGCTGGCCCACTCTAGCGGGGGATAACAATGAGCAGTTCTTC.

The chain joins TRBV27 to TRBJ2-2; 7 nucleotides align to TRBD2. The trim removed 4 bases at V and 3 bases at J, leaving 8 bases unmatched. CDR1 MNHEY and CDR2 SMNVEV come from the germline V gene (reference sequence). The CDR3 has 16 amino acids. CDR3 sequence: CASSWAGVRDTGELFF. For the CDR3, the DNA is TGTGCCAGCAGTTGGGCGGGAGTACGGGACACCGGGGAGCTGTTTTTT.

The rearrangement links TRBV19 to TRBJ2-1, with TRBD2 matching over 12 bases. Trimming took 4 bases from V and 8 from J; bases not matched to a gene: 9. The CDR3 is 16 amino acids. The V gene's germline CDR1 is LNHDA and CDR2 SQIVND (reference sequence). CDR3 nucleotides: TGTGCCAGTAGTACGCAACTAGCGGGAGGACGGTATGAGCAGTTCTTC. It encodes CASSTQLAGGRYEQFF.